The 20 T cell receptor beta chains given below trace back to one sample, sequenced in a study of identical twins. Each CDR3 protein is one row after TCRdb ran MiXCR on the 5' RACE reads. This sample has about 470,000 distinct CDR3 sequences, with more than 20% found just once. The same sample was also used in a study of T cells expressing NK-cell markers.

Source material: CD4+ T cells sorted from blood. The receptors were gathered from a young woman in good health.

The J gene is TRBJ2-1, the V gene TRBV2; 10 nucleotides match TRBD2. V trimming: 6 bases; J trimming: 6 bases; junction bases outside the gene matches: 5. Germline-derived CDR1 and CDR2 are SNHLY and FYNNEI. The CDR3 spans 14 residues. The CDR3, as DNA: TGTGCCAGCAGAAGCGGGGGGGCCGTCAATGAGCAGTTCTTC. Amino acids: CASRSGGAVNEQFF.

The CDR3 here is CASKGQGGSEAFF. The DNA for the CDR3 is TGTGCCTCAAAGGGGCAGGGTGGGTCTGAAGCTTTCTTT. The V and J genes are TRBV19 and TRBJ1-1; TRBD1 is a possible D gene (5 bases). This CDR3 region has 13 residues. Trimming removed 11 bases from V and 6 bases from J, with 19 bases in between. The germline CDR1 and CDR2 sequences are LNHDA and SQIVND (reference sequence).

This chain links TRBV20-1 with TRBJ2-5; TRBD2 might be the D (6 bases). CDR1 DFQATT and CDR2 SNEGSKA come from the germline V gene (reference sequence). V shed 6 bases and J shed 3 bases, with 14 bases lying between them. This CDR3 comprises 13 residues. The CDR3 coding sequence is TGCAGTGCCGTTAGCGGCCGGGAAGAGACCCAGTACTTC. Amino acid sequence: CSAVSGREETQYF.

The rearrangement joins TRBV20-1 to TRBJ2-1; 13 positions agree with TRBD2. V lost 4 bases, J lost 3 bases, and 6 bases stayed unmatched. The germline V gene encodes CDR1 DFQATT and CDR2 SNEGSKA (reference sequence). The CDR3 is 16 residues long. Here the CDR3 DNA reads TGCAGTGCTATTGGGACTAGCGGGGCCAGCTACAATGAGCAGTTCTTC. Residues: CSAIGTSGASYNEQFF.

This clonotype was seen more than once but under ten times. The gene calls are TRBV5-5 and TRBJ1-5; no clear D. Germline V gene lookup returns CDR1 SGHKS and CDR2 YYEKEE (reference sequence). V dropped 2 bases and J dropped 5 bases, with 8 bases sitting between them. CDR3 length: 13 amino acids. As DNA, the CDR3 is TGTGCCAGCAGCTTCTCCGTTCATCAGCCCCAGCATTTT. It encodes CASSFSVHQPQHF.

V gene TRBV7-2 combines with J gene TRBJ2-2; D remains ambiguous. V dropped 0 bases and J dropped 2 bases, with 10 bases sitting between them. This CDR3 spans 16 amino acids. Germline V gene lookup returns CDR1 SGHTA and CDR2 FQGNSA. CDR3 amino acids: CASSLAGSLNTGELFF. As DNA, the CDR3 is TGTGCCAGCAGCTTAGCAGGGTCTTTAAACACCGGGGAGCTGTTTTTT.

This clonotype has at least ten counts. This rearrangement joins TRBV12-3 or TRBV12-4 to TRBJ1-2, with 7 bases matching TRBD1. V lost 8 bases, J lost 8 bases, and 14 bases stayed unmatched. The CDR3 has 14 residues. The CDR3 DNA reads as TGTGCCAGCCGGGACAGCAATATGGGCTACGGCTACACCTTC. Translated, it gives CASRDSNMGYGYTF.

The chain combines TRBV20-1 with TRBJ2-1; 8 positions match TRBD2. V lost 3 bases to trimming and J lost 0 bases; unmatched junction nucleotides: 16. Per germline, CDR1 DFQATT and CDR2 SNEGSKA (reference sequence). The CDR3 is 19 residues long. This chain's CDR3 is CSASPRLAGLTSSYNEQFF. DNA of the CDR3: TGCAGTGCTAGTCCCAGGCTAGCGGGTCTAACAAGCTCCTACAATGAGCAGTTCTTC.

The chain recombines TRBV12-3 or TRBV12-4 with TRBJ1-1, with D unresolved. CDR3 length: 15 residues. V lost 6 bases to trimming and J lost 0 bases, with 14 bases between them. The CDR3 protein is CASRRQASMNTEAFF. Here the CDR3 DNA reads TGTGCCAGCAGACGACAAGCCTCCATGAACACTGAAGCTTTCTTT.

This chain uses TRBV20-1 with TRBJ2-3; 9 positions agree with TRBD1. The germline gives CDR1 DFQATT, CDR2 SNEGSKA (reference sequence). The J segment lost 2 bases and the V segment lost 6 bases, leaving 3 bases of the junction unmatched. The CDR3 is 13 residues long. CDR3 region: CSAGTGITDTQYF. The CDR3 bases are TGCAGTGCCGGGACAGGGATCACAGATACGCAGTATTTT.

This clonotype was detected a few times. V usage is TRBV4-3 and J usage is TRBJ2-7, with D perhaps TRBD1 or TRBD2 (5 bases each). The V gene lost 4 bases and the J gene lost 3 bases, with 16 bases spanning the gap. Germline assignment: CDR1 LGHNA and CDR2 YSLEER. CDR3 size: 15 residues. In DNA form, the CDR3 reads TGCGCCAGCAGCCGACGCCGGGACGGCTACTACGAGCAGTACTTC. This gives the protein CASSRRRDGYYEQYF.

The rearrangement uses TRBV27 and TRBJ2-5; D assignment may be TRBD1 or TRBD2 (5 bases each). The CDR3 is 14 residues long. Trimming shortened V by 5 bases and J by 4 bases, and 14 bases separated the two germline ends. In germline, CDR1 is MNHEY, CDR2 SMNVEV (reference sequence). CDR3 sequence (DNA): TGTGCCAGCAGTGGGTGGGGGATGAGAGAGACCCAGTACTTC. Its translation: CASSGWGMRETQYF.

The V call is TRBV11-1, the J call TRBJ2-1, with D maybe TRBD2 (6 bases). Per germline, CDR1 SGHAT and CDR2 FQDESV (reference sequence). Trimming left V 4 bases short and J 0 bases short, with 22 bases between. This CDR3 has 19 residues. CDR3 in DNA: TGTGCCAGCAGCTCGCTAGGGACTCTCGGCCCAAGCTCCTACAATGAGCAGTTCTTC. Amino acids: CASSSLGTLGPSSYNEQFF.

The rearrangement links TRBV4-2 to TRBJ2-3, with D perhaps matching TRBD1 (6 bases). Between the trimmed V and J ends, which lost 3 bases and 3 bases, there was a span of 16 bases. The CDR3 contains 16 residues. Germline assignment: CDR1 LGHNA and CDR2 YNFKEQ. CDR3 protein: CASSHDDRRKTDTQYF. CDR3 bases: TGTGCCAGCAGCCATGATGACAGGAGGAAGACAGATACGCAGTATTTT.

The chain combines TRBV7-2 with TRBJ2-1; possible D gene TRBD2, 5 bases. CDR1 is SGHTA, CDR2 FQGNSA, per germline. The CDR3 is 16 amino acids. V was trimmed by 1 base and J by 7 bases, leaving 17 bases between them. CDR3 protein: CASSLVASRSVNEQFF. The CDR3 region has the DNA TGTGCCAGCAGCTTAGTAGCTAGCAGAAGCGTTAATGAGCAGTTCTTC.

V gene TRBV6-2 or TRBV6-3 combines with J gene TRBJ2-7; perhaps TRBD2 as D (6 bases). Per the germline V gene, CDR1 is MNHEY and CDR2 is SVGEGT. This CDR3 region has 13 residues. With 1 base removed from V and 6 bases from J, the gap between germline ends came to 10 bases. The CDR3 region has the DNA TGTGCCAGCAGTTACTATGGAGGGTTCGAGCAGTACTTC. Its protein is CASSYYGGFEQYF.

This clonotype was seen repeatedly, ten times or more. The gene calls are TRBV29-1 and TRBJ1-3; maybe TRBD1 (5 bases). V dropped 6 bases and J dropped 0 bases, with 12 bases sitting between them. There are 14 residues in the CDR3. Germline values: CDR1 SQVTM, CDR2 ANQGSEA. CDR3 coding DNA: TGCAGCGTCGCTACCGGGACCTCTGGAAACACCATATATTTT. This translates into CSVATGTSGNTIYF.

V and J are TRBV5-1 and TRBJ2-1; tentative D call: TRBD1 (5 bases). The CDR3 runs to 15 residues. Trimming took off 1 base at V and 0 bases at J, with 8 bases between the two ends. Germline V CDR1 and CDR2: SGHRS, YFSETQ. The CDR3 here is CASSLNRPSYNEQFF. CDR3 in DNA: TGCGCCAGCAGCTTGAACAGGCCCTCCTACAATGAGCAGTTCTTC.

The J gene is TRBJ1-6, the V gene TRBV12-3 or TRBV12-4; D is undetermined. This CDR3 is built from 14 residues. V dropped 2 bases and J dropped 5 bases, with 7 bases sitting between them. CDR3 DNA: TGTGCCAGCAGTTTAACGGCCCATAATTCACCCCTCCACTTT. Amino acids: CASSLTAHNSPLHF.

The table lists this clonotype with a few counts. J is TRBJ2-5 and V is TRBV3-1, with D unclear. Germline assignment: CDR1 LGHDT and CDR2 YNNKEL (reference sequence). This CDR3 has 13 amino acids. Trimming took off 3 bases at V and 6 bases at J, with 11 bases between the two ends. This CDR3 is CASSQPPRKTQYF. Written as DNA, the CDR3 is TGTGCCAGCAGCCAGCCCCCCCGGAAGACCCAGTACTTC.